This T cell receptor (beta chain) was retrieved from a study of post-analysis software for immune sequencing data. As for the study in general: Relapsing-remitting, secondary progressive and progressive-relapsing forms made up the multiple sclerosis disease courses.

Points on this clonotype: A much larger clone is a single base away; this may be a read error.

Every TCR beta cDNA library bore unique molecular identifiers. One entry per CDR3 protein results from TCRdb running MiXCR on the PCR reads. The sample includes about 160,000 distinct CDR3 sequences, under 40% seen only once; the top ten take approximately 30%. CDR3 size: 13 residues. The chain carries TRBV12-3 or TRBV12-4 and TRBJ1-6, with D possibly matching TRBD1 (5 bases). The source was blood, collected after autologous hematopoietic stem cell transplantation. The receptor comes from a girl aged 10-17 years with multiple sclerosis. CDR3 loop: CAGSFRRESPLHF. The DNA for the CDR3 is TGTGCCGGCAGTTTTCGCAGGGAATCACCCCTCCACTTT.